The entry below gives a single T cell receptor beta chain sequence along with its context. Its antigen is currently not known. No much larger clone exists at a distance of one base, and base qualities are not known. TCRbeta CDR3 regions were amplified from genomic DNA using the immunoSEQ Assay, a bias-controlled multiplex PCR. In the source study's methods: The number of nucleated cells in each sample was estimated by amplification of reference gene primers within the assay. Sequence reads were collapsed and filtered to measure the absolute abundance of every unique TCRbeta CDR3 rearrangement. Productive Simpson clonality was computed per sample as the square root of Simpson's diversity index over productive rearrangements. This is the immuneACCESS table as TCRdb keeps it, with only in-frame sequences that have V and J called. A part of the clones is gone; compared with another copy, unresolved V genes explain less than half, and the rest is unexplained. The DNA was the basis for D and trimming; V, J and clone size are from that table. This sample comprises 90,000 to 150,000 clones, less than 85% of them detected only once. The ten largest clonotypes hold more than 0.65% of the sample.

Collaborating institutions collected whole blood in K2EDTA tubes following their own protocols. For TCRbeta analysis, collaborators shipped samples as frozen whole blood, isolated PBMCs, or DNA extracted from either of those sample types. The record originates from a study of blood T cell repertoires in COVID-19 (TCRdb year 2020). About the study as a whole: Samples covering the acute and convalescent phases of COVID-19 were provided by collaborators in the United States, Italy and Spain. The prospective study material was composed of cDNA or gDNA derived from T cells, B-cell-depleted T cells, or PBMCs. Deeply sampled blood TCRbeta repertoires from subjects exposed to, actively infected with, or recovered from COVID-19 were included in the dataset. The repertoires were released in a freely available public database meant as a resource for research on the immune response to SARS-CoV-2. Samples came from the ongoing ImmuneRACE study (first 160 participants) plus 1,254 subjects from 6 global collaborators. Nearly every sample came with metadata listing a de-identified subject ID, COVID-19 status, age in years and sex. Where available, HLA class I and class II types were taken from metadata supplied by the sample provider and were not determined by assay-based typing. What the study reported, not specific to this receptor: The quantity of clinical and demographic metadata differed by source and by participant and was supplied without curation.

The TCR was taken from a human donor with acute or convalescent COVID-19. The donor label of this sample is uncertain. Sequencing was done on a sample of peripheral blood.

CDR3 protein: CASSLSPTGGYTEAFF. The base sequence is TGTGCCAGCAGTTTATCGCCGACAGGGGGTTACACTGAAGCTTTCTTT. This sequence uses TRBV27 and TRBJ1-1; TRBD1 fits 9 bases in the junction. The CDR3, from cysteine to phenylalanine, totals 16 residues. Here the CDR3 DNA is all that survives: 48 bases in frame from base 1. For CDR1 and CDR2, the germline V gene (reference sequence) lists MNHEY and SMNVEV. Trimmed from V: 0 bases; trimmed from J: 3 bases; junction bases lacking a gene match: 5.